Sequencing of this TCR beta chain was carried out in a study of T cell changes during pregnancy in multiple sclerosis. The V end lost 4 bases, the J end lost 5 bases, and 11 bases lay between the germline ends. The CDR3 length is 12 residues. CDR1 and CDR2 (germline): GTSNPN, SVGIG (reference sequence). This table comes from immunoSEQ multiplex PCR, and its TCRdb copy is limited to in-frame clones, with some not included. The sample holds tens of thousands of clones, 80% to 90% seen once. This chain links TRBV30 with TRBJ1-1; D unclear. This TCR was sampled from a female donor with multiple sclerosis, enrolled in a pregnancy study. Material: CD4+ T cells from peripheral blood mononuclear cells, obtained after pregnancy. CDR3 sequence reads: CAWTFDGTEAFF. CDR3 DNA sequence: TGTGCCTGGACCTTTGACGGGACTGAAGCTTTCTTT. The full variable domain, completed using reference TRBV30 and TRBJ1-1, is SQTIHQWPATLVQPVGSPLSLECTVEGTSNPNLYWYRQAAGRGLQLLFYSVGIGQISSEVPQNLSASRPQDRQFILSSKKLLLSDSGFYLCAWTFDGTEAFFGQGTRLTVV.